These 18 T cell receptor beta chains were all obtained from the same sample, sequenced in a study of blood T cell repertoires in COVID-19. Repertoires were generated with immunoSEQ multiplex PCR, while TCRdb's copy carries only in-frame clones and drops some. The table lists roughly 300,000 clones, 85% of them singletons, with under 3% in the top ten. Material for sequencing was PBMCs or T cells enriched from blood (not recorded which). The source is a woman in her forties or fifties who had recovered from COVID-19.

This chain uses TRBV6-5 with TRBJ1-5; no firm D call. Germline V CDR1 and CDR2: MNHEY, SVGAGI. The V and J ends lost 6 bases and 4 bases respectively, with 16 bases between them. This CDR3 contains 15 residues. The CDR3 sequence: CASRTGGPGNQPQHF. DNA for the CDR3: TGTGCCAGCAGAACTGGAGGGCCGGGAAATCAGCCCCAGCATTTT.

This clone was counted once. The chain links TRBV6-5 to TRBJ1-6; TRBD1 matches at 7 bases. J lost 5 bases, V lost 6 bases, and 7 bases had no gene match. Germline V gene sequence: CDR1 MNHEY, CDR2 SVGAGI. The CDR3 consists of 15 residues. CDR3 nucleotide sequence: TGTGCCAGCAGGGCTGACAGGGTGAATAATTCACCCCTCCACTTT. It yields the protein CASRADRVNNSPLHF.

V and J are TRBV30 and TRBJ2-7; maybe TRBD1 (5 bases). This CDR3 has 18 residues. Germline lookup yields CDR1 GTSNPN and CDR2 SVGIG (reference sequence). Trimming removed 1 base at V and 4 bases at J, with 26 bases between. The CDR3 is CAWSGQGTGQTWQYEQYF. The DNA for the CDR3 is TGTGCCTGGAGTGGACAAGGAACAGGCCAAACCTGGCAATACGAGCAGTACTTC.

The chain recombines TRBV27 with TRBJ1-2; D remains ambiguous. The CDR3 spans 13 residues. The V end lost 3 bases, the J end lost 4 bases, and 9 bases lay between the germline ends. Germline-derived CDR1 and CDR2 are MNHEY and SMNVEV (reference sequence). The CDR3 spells CASSFVAGYGYTF. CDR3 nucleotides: TGTGCCAGCAGTTTCGTGGCAGGCTATGGCTACACCTTC.

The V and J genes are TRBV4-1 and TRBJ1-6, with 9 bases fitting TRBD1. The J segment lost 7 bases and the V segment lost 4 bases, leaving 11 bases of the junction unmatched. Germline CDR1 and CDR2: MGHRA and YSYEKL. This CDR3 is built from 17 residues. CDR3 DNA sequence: TGCGCCAGCAGCCGGGGAACAGGGGGCGGCCTAAATTCACCCCTCCACTTT. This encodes CASSRGTGGGLNSPLHF.

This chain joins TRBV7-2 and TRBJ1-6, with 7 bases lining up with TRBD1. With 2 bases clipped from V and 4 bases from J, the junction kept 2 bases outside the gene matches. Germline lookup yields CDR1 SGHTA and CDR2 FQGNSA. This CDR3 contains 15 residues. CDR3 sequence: CASSLKGAYNSPLHF. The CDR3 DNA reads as TGTGCCAGCAGCTTAAAGGGGGCGTATAATTCACCCCTCCACTTT.

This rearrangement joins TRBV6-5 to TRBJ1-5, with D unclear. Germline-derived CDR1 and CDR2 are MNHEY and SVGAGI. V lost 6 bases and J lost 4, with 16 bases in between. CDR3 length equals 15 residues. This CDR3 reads CASRRDVALNQPQHF. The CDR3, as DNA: TGTGCCAGCAGGAGGGATGTAGCCCTAAATCAGCCCCAGCATTTT.

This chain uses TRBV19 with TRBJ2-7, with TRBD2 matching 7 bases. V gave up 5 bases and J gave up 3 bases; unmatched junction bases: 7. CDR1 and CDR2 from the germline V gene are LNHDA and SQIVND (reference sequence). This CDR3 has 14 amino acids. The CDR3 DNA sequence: TGTGCCAGTAGTCCGGGGGGAGGCTACTACGAGCAGTACTTC. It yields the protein CASSPGGGYYEQYF.

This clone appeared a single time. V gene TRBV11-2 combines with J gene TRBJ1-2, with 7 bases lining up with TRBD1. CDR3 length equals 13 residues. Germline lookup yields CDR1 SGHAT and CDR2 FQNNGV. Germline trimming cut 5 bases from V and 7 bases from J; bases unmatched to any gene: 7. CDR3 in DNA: TGTGCCAGCAGCAGGCGACAGGGAACTGGCTACACCTTC. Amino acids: CASSRRQGTGYTF.

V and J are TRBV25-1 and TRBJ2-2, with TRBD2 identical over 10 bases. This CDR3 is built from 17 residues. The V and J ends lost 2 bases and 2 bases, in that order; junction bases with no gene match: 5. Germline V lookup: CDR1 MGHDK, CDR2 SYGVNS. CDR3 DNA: TGTGCCAGCAGTGAACTAGCGGGAGCCTTTAACACCGGGGAGCTGTTTTTT. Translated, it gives CASSELAGAFNTGELFF.

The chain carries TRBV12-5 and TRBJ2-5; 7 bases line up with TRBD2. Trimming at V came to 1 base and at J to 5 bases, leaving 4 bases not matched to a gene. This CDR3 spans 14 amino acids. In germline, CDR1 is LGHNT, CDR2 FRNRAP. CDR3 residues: CASGLAGGRETQYF. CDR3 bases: TGTGCTAGTGGTTTGGCGGGGGGTCGCGAGACCCAGTACTTC.

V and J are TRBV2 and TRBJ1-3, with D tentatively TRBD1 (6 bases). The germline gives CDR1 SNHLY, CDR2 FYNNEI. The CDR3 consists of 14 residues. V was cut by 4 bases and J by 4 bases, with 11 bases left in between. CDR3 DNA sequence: TGTGCCAGCAGTGGTACAGGGTACGGAAACACCATATATTTT. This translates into CASSGTGYGNTIYF.

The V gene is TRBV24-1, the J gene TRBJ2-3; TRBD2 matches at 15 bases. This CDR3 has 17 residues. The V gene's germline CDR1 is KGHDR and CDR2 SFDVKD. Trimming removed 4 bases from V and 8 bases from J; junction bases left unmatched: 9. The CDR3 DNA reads TGTGCCACCAGTGACCCCGGGACTAGCGGGGGGACGGGTACGCAGTATTTT. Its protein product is CATSDPGTSGGTGTQYF.

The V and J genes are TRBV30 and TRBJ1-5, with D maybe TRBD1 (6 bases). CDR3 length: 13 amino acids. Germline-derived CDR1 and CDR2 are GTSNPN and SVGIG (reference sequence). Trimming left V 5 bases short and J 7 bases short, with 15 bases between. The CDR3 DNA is TGTGCCTGGGACGGCGGGGGCCGGCAGCCCCAGCATTTT. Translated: CAWDGGGRQPQHF.

The CDR3 sequence is CASSESSSGRARETQYF. For the CDR3, the DNA is TGTGCCAGCAGTGAATCGTCTAGCGGGAGGGCCAGAGAGACCCAGTACTTC. The V call is TRBV6-1, the J call TRBJ2-5, with TRBD2 matching 12 bases. V lost 2 bases, J lost 4 bases, and 8 bases stayed unmatched. Germline V gene sequence: CDR1 MNHNS, CDR2 SASEGT. The CDR3 consists of 17 residues.

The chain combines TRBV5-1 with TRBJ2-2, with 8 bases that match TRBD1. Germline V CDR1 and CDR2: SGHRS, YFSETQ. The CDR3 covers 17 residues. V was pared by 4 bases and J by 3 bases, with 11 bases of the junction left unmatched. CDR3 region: CASSHTGGRRDTGELFF. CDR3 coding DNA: TGCGCCAGCAGCCATACAGGGGGGCGGAGGGACACCGGGGAGCTGTTTTTT. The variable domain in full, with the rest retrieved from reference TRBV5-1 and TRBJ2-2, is KAGVTQTPRYLIKTRGQQVTLSCSPISGHRSVSWYQQTPGQGLQFLFEYFSETQRNKGNFPGRFSGRQFSNSRSEMNVSTLELGDSALYLCASSHTGGRRDTGELFFGEGSRLTVL.

The CDR3 here is CASSSGLTYYEQYF. Here the CDR3 DNA reads TGTGCCAGCAGTTCGGGACTGACCTACTACGAGCAGTACTTC. This chain uses TRBV7-9 with TRBJ2-7; perhaps TRBD2 as D (6 bases). The CDR3 is made up of 14 amino acids. The V gene lost 6 bases and the J gene lost 3 bases, with 15 bases spanning the gap. Germline loops: CDR1 SEHNR, CDR2 FQNEAQ (reference sequence). The whole variable domain, filled in from reference TRBV7-9 and TRBJ2-7, reads DTGVSQNPRHKITKRGQNVTFRCDPISEHNRLYWYRQTLGQGPEFLTYFQNEAQLEKSRLLSDRFSAERPKGSFSTLEIQRTEQGDSAMYLCASSSGLTYYEQYFGPGTRLTVT.

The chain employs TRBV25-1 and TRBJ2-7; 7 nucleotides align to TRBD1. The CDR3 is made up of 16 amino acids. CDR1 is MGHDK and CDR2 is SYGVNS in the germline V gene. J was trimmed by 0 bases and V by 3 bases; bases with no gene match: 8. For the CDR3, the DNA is TGTGCCAGCAGTGACCGGGACAGCAGATTCTCCTACGAGCAGTACTTC. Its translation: CASSDRDSRFSYEQYF.